The source of this TCR beta chain is a study of neurological immune-mediated disorders. At the level of the study: The study included around 34 multiple sclerosis patients, some 30 relapsing-remitting and 3 secondary progressive.

Whole-study findings and limits: Grouping of repertoires by phylogeny put those of 18 of 34 multiple sclerosis patients into a single related-CDR3 cluster, a possible signature. Expansion of TCR clones was greatest in HTLV-1-associated myelopathy and smallest in multiple sclerosis, where it fell below that of healthy controls.

This clonotype was seen many times. Its cognate antigen is unknown. The CDR3 is made up of 17 amino acids. The germline CDR1 and CDR2 sequences are SGHRS and YFSETQ. J lost 5 bases, V lost 0 bases, and 6 bases had no gene match. Every sequencing run generated in excess of 180 million TCR-beta sequences. These sequences covered 15-18 subjects. TCRdb ran MiXCR on the 5' RACE reads and lists one entry per CDR3 protein. The sample includes about 74,000 distinct CDR3 sequences, 5.2% of them seen just once. The sequenced sample consisted of PBMCs. This chain uses TRBV5-1 with TRBJ2-2; TRBD2 aligns across 11 bases. The clonotype originates from a man younger than 30 with multiple sclerosis. This CDR3 reads CASSLVSGLAATGELFF. In nucleotides, the CDR3 is TGCGCCAGCAGCTTGGTCTCGGGACTAGCGGCTACCGGGGAGCTGTTTTTT.